These 9 T cell receptor beta chains share one sample of origin, sequenced in a study of T cell changes during pregnancy in multiple sclerosis. Method: immunoSEQ multiplex PCR; TCRdb's copy keeps in-frame clones and lacks some. Found here are around 100,000 clones, about 93% of them singletons; the top ten hold over 1.5%. Sequencing was performed on peripheral blood, taken in the third trimester of pregnancy. The receptors were sampled from a female donor with multiple sclerosis, enrolled in a pregnancy study.

The gene calls are TRBV21-1 and TRBJ2-1; the D segment call TRBD2 is taken from the table without a DNA check. TRBV21-1 counts as a pseudogene. The CDR3 has 13 residues. Here the CDR3 reads CASSKVAGAEQFF. CDR3 sequence (DNA): TGTGCCAGCAGCAAAGTAGCGGGGGCTGAGCAGTTCTTC.

The chain has TRBV11-3 and TRBJ1-2, with D possibly being TRBD1 (6 bases). The CDR3 runs to 12 residues. Trimming shortened V by 4 bases and J by 8 bases, and 11 bases separated the two germline ends. Germline values: CDR1 SGHNT, CDR2 YENEEA. This chain's CDR3 is CASSSQGHGYTF. The CDR3 DNA follows: TGTGCCAGCAGCTCCCAGGGGCACGGCTACACCTTC.

The chain is built from TRBV7-6 and TRBJ1-2; D remains unclear. The CDR3 is made up of 16 amino acids. Germline loops: CDR1 SGHVS, CDR2 FNYEAQ. The V end was cut by 5 bases, the J end by 2 bases, with 18 bases between. In DNA form, the CDR3 reads TGTGCCAGCAGCCCATCAGCGGCAGGTCAAAACTATGGCTACACCTTC. Its translation: CASSPSAAGQNYGYTF.

A single count supports this clone. The chain is built from TRBV10-1 and TRBJ2-7; 7 bases map to TRBD2. CDR3 length equals 15 residues. Germline-derived CDR1 and CDR2 are WNHNN and SYGVQD (reference sequence). J lost 0 bases, V lost 6 bases, and 8 bases had no gene match. The CDR3 reads CASSALASDSYEQYF. The CDR3 nucleotides are TGCGCCAGCAGCGCACTAGCGTCCGACTCCTACGAGCAGTACTTC.

The genes are TRBV20-1 and TRBJ2-5; D is perhaps TRBD2 (5 bases). The CDR3 has 11 amino acids. Germline lookup yields CDR1 DFQATT and CDR2 SNEGSKA (reference sequence). The CDR3 sequence is CSPAGQETQYF. CDR3 bases: TGCAGCCCCGCGGGCCAAGAGACCCAGTACTTC.

The V call is TRBV29-1, the J call TRBJ2-1; a weak D match, TRBD2 (6 bases). The CDR3 covers 15 residues. Germline-derived CDR1 and CDR2 are SQVTM and ANQGSEA. The ends were cut back, 2 bases at V and 9 bases at J, with 20 bases in the middle. CDR3 DNA: TGCAGCGTTGAAAGATTCGGGGGAGGCCGCGGTGAGCAGTTCTTC. Its translation: CSVERFGGGRGEQFF.

The genes are TRBV9 and TRBJ1-1, with 7 bases matching TRBD1. V lost 4 bases and J lost 6; bases outside the gene matches: 12. Germline-derived CDR1 and CDR2 are SGDLS and YYNGEE. The CDR3 runs to 15 residues. CDR3 in amino acids: CASSPRQGPDPEAFF. CDR3 DNA sequence: TGTGCCAGCAGCCCCCGACAGGGACCAGACCCTGAAGCTTTCTTT.

This chain uses TRBV18 with TRBJ2-1; D not certain. Germline CDR1 is KGHSH and CDR2 is LQKENI. The CDR3 contains 14 residues. V lost 3 bases, J lost 0 bases, and 6 bases lay in between. CDR3 residues: CASSPANSYNEQFF. The CDR3 region has the DNA TGTGCCAGCTCACCTGCTAACTCCTACAATGAGCAGTTCTTC.

This sequence joins TRBV11-2 and TRBJ1-1, with a possible D match to TRBD1 (5 bases). This CDR3 spans 15 amino acids. The germline V gene encodes CDR1 SGHAT and CDR2 FQNNGV. Trimming took 6 bases from V and 4 from J, leaving 18 bases between them. The CDR3 DNA is TGTGCCAGCAGACCACAGGTATCGTGGTTCACTGAAGCTTTCTTT. This encodes CASRPQVSWFTEAFF.